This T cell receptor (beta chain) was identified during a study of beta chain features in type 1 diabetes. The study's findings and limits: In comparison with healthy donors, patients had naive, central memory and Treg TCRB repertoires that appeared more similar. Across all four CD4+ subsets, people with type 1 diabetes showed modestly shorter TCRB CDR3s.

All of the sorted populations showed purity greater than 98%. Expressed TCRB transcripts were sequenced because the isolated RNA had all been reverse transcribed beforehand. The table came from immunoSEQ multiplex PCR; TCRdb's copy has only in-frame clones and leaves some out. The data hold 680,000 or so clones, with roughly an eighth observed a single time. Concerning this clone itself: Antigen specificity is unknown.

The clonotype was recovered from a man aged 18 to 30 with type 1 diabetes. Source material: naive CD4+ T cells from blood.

The CDR3 sequence: CASKLTGGKLDYGYTF. In DNA form, the CDR3 reads TGTGCCAGCAAATTAACTGGAGGGAAGCTGGACTATGGCTACACCTTC. The gene calls are TRBV9 and TRBJ1-2; no reliable D call. Germline assignment: CDR1 SGDLS and CDR2 YYNGEE. V lost 6 bases and J lost 3, with 21 bases in between. The CDR3 has 16 amino acids.